These 5 T cell receptor beta chains were all obtained from the same sample, sequenced in a study of molecular identifiers for immune sequencing clone quantification. In TCRdb, the PCR reads were re-called with MiXCR into one record per CDR3 protein. The profile shows under 350,000 distinct CDR3 sequences, roughly a quarter of them singletons. The source material was naive CD8+ T cells from blood, with Jurkat cell RNA spiked in. Subset here: FACS-sorted CD8+CD4-CCR7+CD45RA+ naive T cells. Source of these receptors: a human donor in good health. Some libraries in this study had Jurkat cell RNA spiked in.

The rearrangement links TRBV30 to TRBJ1-2; 7 nucleotides line up with TRBD1. The CDR3 loop spans 14 amino acids. Looked up from germline, CDR1 is GTSNPN and CDR2 is SVGIG (reference sequence). Trimming took 2 bases from V and 7 from J; bases not matched to a gene: 10. The DNA of the CDR3 is TGTGCCTGGAGTACTTCACCGGGACAGAGTGGCTACACCTTC. Its protein product is CAWSTSPGQSGYTF. Supplemented by reference TRBV30 and TRBJ1-2, the full variable domain reads SQTIHQWPATLVQPVGSPLSLECTVEGTSNPNLYWYRQAAGRGLQLLFYSVGIGQISSEVPQNLSASRPQDRQFILSSKKLLLSDSGFYLCAWSTSPGQSGYTFGSGTRLTVV.

This clonotype was observed a few times. The chain combines TRBV27 with TRBJ2-7; D unclear. V was clipped by 3 bases and J by 2 bases, with 11 bases between them. Per the germline V gene, CDR1 is MNHEY and CDR2 is SMNVEV (reference sequence). The CDR3 spans 14 residues. The CDR3 bases are TGTGCCAGCAGTTTTAGTAAGAATACCTACGAGCAGTACTTC. Its translation is CASSFSKNTYEQYF.

The chain recombines TRBV4-1 with TRBJ2-7; the D gene could be TRBD1 or TRBD2 (5 bases each). V was cut by 1 base and J by 2 bases, with 12 bases left in between. Germline CDR1 is MGHRA and CDR2 is YSYEKL. The CDR3 consists of 15 residues. Here the CDR3 reads CASSQGGLGAYEQYF. The CDR3 DNA is TGCGCCAGCAGCCAAGGGGGTTTGGGGGCCTACGAGCAGTACTTC.

The sample holds a few counts of this clonotype. V usage is TRBV12-3 or TRBV12-4 and J usage is TRBJ2-1; 12 bases match TRBD2. CDR3 length equals 21 residues. The J segment lost 8 bases and the V segment lost 3 bases, leaving 23 bases of the junction unmatched. CDR3 DNA: TGTGCCAGCAGTTTTTCATACGGGGCGAGGACTAGCGGGACCCTAATGGATGAGCAGTTCTTC. Translation gives CASSFSYGARTSGTLMDEQFF.

This chain uses TRBV28 with TRBJ2-7; 8 nucleotides match TRBD1. The CDR3 is made up of 15 amino acids. Germline V CDR1 and CDR2: MDHEN, SYDVKM. The V segment lost 4 bases and the J segment 6 bases; nucleotides outside the gene matches: 11. The CDR3 reads CASSSRQGWGPEQYF. In DNA form, the CDR3 reads TGTGCCAGCAGTTCCCGACAGGGGTGGGGTCCCGAGCAGTACTTC.